This paragraph reports one T cell receptor beta chain. Its target is not known. This sample was included in a study of shared clonotypes between healthy human individuals. Study observations and caveats: Naive subsets typically showed greater estimated richness than memory subsets. Only a few donors were included, so the genetic and exposure-history diversity represented was limited. In contrast to clonotypes shared by all four donors, non-shared clonotypes had lower generation probabilities.

CDR1 MNHEY and CDR2 SMNVEV come from the germline V gene (reference sequence). CDR3 size: 14 residues. V gave up 8 bases and J gave up 5 bases; unmatched junction bases: 8. The run depth of the assay was deep. Assay: immunoSEQ multiplex PCR; the TCRdb copy retains only in-frame clones and omits some. Of a few million clones detected, approximately 95% appear once; the ten largest clones hold approximately 0.13%. Sequenced sample: naive CD4+ T cells sorted from blood. Subset indicated: CD45RA+ positively selected. The receptor's source is a man aged 18-30 years in good health. V gene TRBV27 combines with J gene TRBJ2-5; 10 bases line up with TRBD2. The CDR3 protein is CASGTSVYWETQYF. The CDR3 coding sequence is TGTGCCAGCGGGACTAGCGTGTACTGGGAGACCCAGTACTTC.